This TCR beta chain comes out of a study of cytomegalovirus exposure and HLA in healthy donors. The primer mix had 60 Vbeta and 13 Jbeta primers. Method: immunoSEQ multiplex PCR; TCRdb's copy keeps in-frame clones and lacks some. The table records tens of thousands of clones, 65% to 70% of them present only once. As regards this clone: Its antigen is unidentified.

Germline-derived CDR1 and CDR2 are SGHNT and YYREEE (reference sequence). V shed 2 bases and J shed 1 base, with 7 bases lying between them. The CDR3 length is 14 residues. The donors were healthy bone marrow donors. Study-wide findings and caveats: More clonal expansion characterized HLA-associated TCR beta chains than equally common others in a later analysis. TCR beta V segments were, for the most part, productive about 87% or about 30% of the time in an earlier analysis. The study designated fewer than 200 TCR beta chains cytomegalovirus-associated.

This sequence was found in a man aged 35 to 55 in good health and CMV-seropositive. The V call is TRBV5-4, the J call TRBJ2-1; D gene uncertain. Sequenced sample: PBMCs. CDR3 sequence (DNA): TGTGCCAGCAGCTTCGTGCAGTCCTACAATGAGCAGTTCTTC. Encoded protein: CASSFVQSYNEQFF. The full variable domain, completed using reference TRBV5-4 and TRBJ2-1, is ETGVTQSPTHLIKTRGQQVTLRCSSQSGHNTVSWYQQALGQGPQFIFQYYREEENGRGNFPPRFSGLQFPNYSSELNVNALELDDSALYLCASSFVQSYNEQFFGPGTRLTVL.